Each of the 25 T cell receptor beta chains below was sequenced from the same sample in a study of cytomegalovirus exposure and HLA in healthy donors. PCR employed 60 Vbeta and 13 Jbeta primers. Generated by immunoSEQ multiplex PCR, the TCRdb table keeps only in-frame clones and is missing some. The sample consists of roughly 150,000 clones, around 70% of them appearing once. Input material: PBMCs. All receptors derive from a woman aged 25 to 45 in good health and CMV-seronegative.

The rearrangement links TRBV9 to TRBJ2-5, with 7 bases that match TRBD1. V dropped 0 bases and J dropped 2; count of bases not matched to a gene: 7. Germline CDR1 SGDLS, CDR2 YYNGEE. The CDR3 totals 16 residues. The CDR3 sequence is CASSVGHRGRQETQYF. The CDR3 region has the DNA TGTGCCAGCAGCGTAGGTCACAGGGGAAGGCAAGAGACCCAGTACTTC.

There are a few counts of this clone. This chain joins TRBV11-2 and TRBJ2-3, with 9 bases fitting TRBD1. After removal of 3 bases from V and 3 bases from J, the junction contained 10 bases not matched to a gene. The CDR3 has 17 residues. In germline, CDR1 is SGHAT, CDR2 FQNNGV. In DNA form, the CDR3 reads TGTGCCAGCAGCTTCCGCACCGGGACAGGGTTAACAGATACGCAGTATTTT. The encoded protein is CASSFRTGTGLTDTQYF.

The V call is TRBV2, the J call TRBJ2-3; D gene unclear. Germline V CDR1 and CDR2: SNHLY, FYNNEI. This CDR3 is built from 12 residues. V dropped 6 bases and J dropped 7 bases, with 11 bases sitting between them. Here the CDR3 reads CASSPSSYTQYF. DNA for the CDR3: TGTGCCAGCAGCCCCTCTAGTTATACGCAGTATTTT.

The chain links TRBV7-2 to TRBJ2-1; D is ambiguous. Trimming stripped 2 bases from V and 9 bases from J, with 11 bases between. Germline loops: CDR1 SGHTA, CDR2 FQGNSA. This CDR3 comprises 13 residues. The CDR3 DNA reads TGTGCCAGCAGCTTACAATTGGCAAGTGAGCAGTTCTTC. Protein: CASSLQLASEQFF.

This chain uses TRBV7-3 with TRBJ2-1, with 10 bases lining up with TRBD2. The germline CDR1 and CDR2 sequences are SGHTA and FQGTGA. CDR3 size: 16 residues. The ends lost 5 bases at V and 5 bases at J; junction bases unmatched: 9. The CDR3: CASSPRSSGSHNEQFF. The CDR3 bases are TGTGCCAGCAGCCCCCGATCTAGCGGGAGTCACAATGAGCAGTTCTTC. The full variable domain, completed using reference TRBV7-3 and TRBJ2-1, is GAGVSQTPSNKVTEKGKYVELRCDPISGHTALYWYRQSLGQGPEFLIYFQGTGAADDSGLPNDRFFAVRPEGSVSTLKIQRTERGDSAVYLCASSPRSSGSHNEQFFGPGTRLTVL.

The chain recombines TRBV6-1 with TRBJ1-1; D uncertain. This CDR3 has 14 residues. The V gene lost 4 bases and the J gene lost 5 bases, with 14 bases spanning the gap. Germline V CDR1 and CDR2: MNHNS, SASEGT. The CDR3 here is CASSALAAGTEAFF. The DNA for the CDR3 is TGTGCCAGCAGTGCATTGGCCGCGGGAACTGAAGCTTTCTTT.

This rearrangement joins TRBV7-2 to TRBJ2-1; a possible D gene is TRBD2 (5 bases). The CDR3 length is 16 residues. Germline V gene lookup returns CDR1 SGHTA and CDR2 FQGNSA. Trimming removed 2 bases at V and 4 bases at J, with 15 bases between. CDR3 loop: CASSLYRLASYNEQFF. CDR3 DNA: TGTGCCAGCAGCTTATATCGCCTAGCCAGTTACAATGAGCAGTTCTTC.

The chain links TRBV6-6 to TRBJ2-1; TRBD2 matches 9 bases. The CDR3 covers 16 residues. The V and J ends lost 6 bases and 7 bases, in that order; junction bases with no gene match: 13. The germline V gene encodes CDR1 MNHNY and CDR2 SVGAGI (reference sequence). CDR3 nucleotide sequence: TGTGCCAGCAGAGGGGGCGGGGGGGCCCCGGGGAATGAGCAGTTCTTC. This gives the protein CASRGGGGAPGNEQFF.

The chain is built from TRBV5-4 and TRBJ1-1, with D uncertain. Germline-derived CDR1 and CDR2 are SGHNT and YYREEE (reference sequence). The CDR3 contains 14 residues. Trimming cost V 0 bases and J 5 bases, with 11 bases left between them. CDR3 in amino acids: CASSLGGPGTEAFF. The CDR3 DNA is TGTGCCAGCAGCTTGGGTGGGCCGGGGACTGAAGCTTTCTTT.

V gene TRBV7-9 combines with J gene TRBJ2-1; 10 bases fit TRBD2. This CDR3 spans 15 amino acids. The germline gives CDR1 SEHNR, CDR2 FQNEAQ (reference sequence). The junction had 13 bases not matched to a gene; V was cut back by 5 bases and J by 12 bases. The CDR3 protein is CASSPGLAAVVGQFF. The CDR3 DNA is TGTGCCAGCAGCCCTGGACTAGCGGCAGTGGTAGGGCAGTTCTTC.

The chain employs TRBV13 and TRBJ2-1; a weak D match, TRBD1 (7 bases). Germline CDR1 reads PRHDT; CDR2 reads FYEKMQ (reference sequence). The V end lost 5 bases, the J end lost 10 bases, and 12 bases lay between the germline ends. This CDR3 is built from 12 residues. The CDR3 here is CASSNQGGEQFF. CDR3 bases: TGTGCCAGCAGCAACCAGGGGGGAGAGCAGTTCTTC.

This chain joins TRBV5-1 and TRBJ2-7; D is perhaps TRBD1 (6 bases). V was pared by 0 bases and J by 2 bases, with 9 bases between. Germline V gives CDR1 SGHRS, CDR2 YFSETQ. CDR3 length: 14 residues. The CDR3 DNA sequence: TGCGCCAGCAGCTTGGTTTCAGGGGCCTACGAGCAGTACTTC. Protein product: CASSLVSGAYEQYF.

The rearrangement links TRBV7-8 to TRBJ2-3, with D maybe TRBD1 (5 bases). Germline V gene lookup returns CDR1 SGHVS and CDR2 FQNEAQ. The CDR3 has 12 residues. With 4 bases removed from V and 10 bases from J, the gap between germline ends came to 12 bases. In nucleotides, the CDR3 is TGTGCCAGCAGCTCCACAGGATACGCGCAGTATTTT. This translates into CASSSTGYAQYF.

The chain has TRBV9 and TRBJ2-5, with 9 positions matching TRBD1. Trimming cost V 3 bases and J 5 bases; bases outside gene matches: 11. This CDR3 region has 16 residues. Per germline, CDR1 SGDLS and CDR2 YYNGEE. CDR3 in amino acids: CASSAGRGQGRETQYF. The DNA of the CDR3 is TGTGCCAGCAGCGCTGGGAGGGGACAGGGTCGGGAGACCCAGTACTTC.

This CDR3 reads CASSPGTSGDQETQYF. For the CDR3, the DNA is TGTGCCAGCAGCCCCGGGACTAGCGGGGACCAAGAGACCCAGTACTTC. V gene TRBV7-9 combines with J gene TRBJ2-5; 13 bases are a match to TRBD2. The length of the CDR3 is 16 residues. Trimming removed 5 bases from V and 0 bases from J; junction bases left unmatched: 3. CDR1 and CDR2 from the germline V gene are SEHNR and FQNEAQ (reference sequence).

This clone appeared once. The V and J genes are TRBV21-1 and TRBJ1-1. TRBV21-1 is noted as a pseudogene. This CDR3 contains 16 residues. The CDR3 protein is CASSKIREGKYTEAFF. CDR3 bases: TGTGCCAGCAGCAAAATAAGGGAGGGGAAGTACACTGAAGCTTTCTTT.

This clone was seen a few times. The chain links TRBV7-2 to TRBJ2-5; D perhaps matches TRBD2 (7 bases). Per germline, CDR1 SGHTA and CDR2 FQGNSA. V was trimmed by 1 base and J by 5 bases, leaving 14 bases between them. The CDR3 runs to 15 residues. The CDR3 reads CASSLVGGHGETQYF. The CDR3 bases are TGTGCCAGCAGCTTAGTGGGGGGGCACGGGGAGACCCAGTACTTC.

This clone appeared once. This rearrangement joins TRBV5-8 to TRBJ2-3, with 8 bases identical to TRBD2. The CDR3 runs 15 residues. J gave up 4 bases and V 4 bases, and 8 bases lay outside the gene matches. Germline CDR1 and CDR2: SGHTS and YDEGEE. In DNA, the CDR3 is TGTGCCAGCAGCACAAAAGGACTAGCCTCAGATACGCAGTATTTT. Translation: CASSTKGLASDTQYF.

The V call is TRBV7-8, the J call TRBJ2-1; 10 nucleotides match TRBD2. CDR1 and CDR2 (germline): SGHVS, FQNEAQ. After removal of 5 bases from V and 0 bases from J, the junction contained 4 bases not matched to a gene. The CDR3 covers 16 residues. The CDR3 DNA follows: TGTGCCAGCAGCCGAGGGACTAGCGCCTCCTACAATGAGCAGTTCTTC. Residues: CASSRGTSASYNEQFF. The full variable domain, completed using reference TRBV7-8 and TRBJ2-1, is GAGVSQSPRYKVAKRGQDVALRCDPISGHVSLFWYQQALGQGPEFLTYFQNEAQLDKSGLPSDRFFAERPEGSVSTLKIQRTQQEDSAVYLCASSRGTSASYNEQFFGPGTRLTVL.

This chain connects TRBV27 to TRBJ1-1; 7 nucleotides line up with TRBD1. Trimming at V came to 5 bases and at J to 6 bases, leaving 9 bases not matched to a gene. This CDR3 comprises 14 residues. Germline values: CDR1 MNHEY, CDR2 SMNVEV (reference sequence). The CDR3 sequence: CASSVQGIRAEAFF. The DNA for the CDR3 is TGTGCCAGCAGTGTACAGGGGATAAGGGCTGAAGCTTTCTTT.

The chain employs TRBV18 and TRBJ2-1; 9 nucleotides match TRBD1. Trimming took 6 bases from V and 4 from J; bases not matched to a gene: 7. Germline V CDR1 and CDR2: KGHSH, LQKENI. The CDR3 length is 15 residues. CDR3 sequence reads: CASSPGTGTYNEQFF. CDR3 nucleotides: TGTGCCAGCTCCCCAGGGACAGGGACTTACAATGAGCAGTTCTTC.

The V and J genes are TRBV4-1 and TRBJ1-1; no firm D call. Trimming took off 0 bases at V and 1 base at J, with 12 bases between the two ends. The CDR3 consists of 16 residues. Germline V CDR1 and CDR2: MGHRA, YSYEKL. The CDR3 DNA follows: TGCGCCAGCAGCCAAGATCAGCGGCGGTCGAACACTGAAGCTTTCTTT. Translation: CASSQDQRRSNTEAFF.

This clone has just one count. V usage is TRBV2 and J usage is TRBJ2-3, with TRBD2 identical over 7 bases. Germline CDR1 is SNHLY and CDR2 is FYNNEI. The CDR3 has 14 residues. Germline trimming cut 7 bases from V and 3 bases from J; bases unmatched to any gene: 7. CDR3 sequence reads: CASMWAGDTDTQYF. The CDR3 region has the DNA TGTGCCAGCATGTGGGCGGGGGATACAGATACGCAGTATTTT.

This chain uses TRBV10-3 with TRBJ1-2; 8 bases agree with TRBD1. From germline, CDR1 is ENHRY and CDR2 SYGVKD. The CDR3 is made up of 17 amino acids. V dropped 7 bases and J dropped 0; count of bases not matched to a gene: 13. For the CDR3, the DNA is TGTGCCATCATGTCGGAGGGACAGGACCCTCCTAACTATGGCTACACCTTC. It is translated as CAIMSEGQDPPNYGYTF.

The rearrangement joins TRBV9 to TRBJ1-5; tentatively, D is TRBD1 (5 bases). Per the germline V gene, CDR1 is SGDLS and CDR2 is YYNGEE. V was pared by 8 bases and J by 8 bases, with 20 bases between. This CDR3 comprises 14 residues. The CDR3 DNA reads TGTGCCAGTGCGAAGACGCGGACGGGGGAGCCCCAGCATTTT. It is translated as CASAKTRTGEPQHF.